This TCR beta chain was observed in a study of T cell repertoires in cytomegalovirus infection. As for the study in general: It was the public TCR beta signatures that indicated both CMV infection and matching HLA type. Study-wide findings and caveats: It was HLA-C-restricted CMV-specific TCR beta clonotypes that dominated the response ex vivo.

In regard to this clonotype: Its matching antigen is unknown.

TCRdb re-called the reads with MiXCR, one entry per CDR3 protein. The profile covers 650,000 to 900,000 distinct CDR3 sequences, with under 35% appearing a single time and around 12% taken by the ten largest. Trimming removed 2 bases at V and 12 bases at J, with 10 bases between. The CDR3 has 11 residues. Germline-derived CDR1 and CDR2 are MDHEN and SYDVKM. The starting material was cultured CD8+ T cells from PBMCs, obtained from culture after CMV antigen stimulation. The source of this sequence is a human donor in good health (CMV status not recorded). Some clones in this sample may be carry-over from other donors' samples. The V call is TRBV28, the J call TRBJ1-1, with D uncertain. The CDR3 DNA is TGTGCCAGCAGTTTAGGTAGACTGCCTTTCTTT. Translating gives CASSLGRLPFF.